Below, 25 T cell receptor beta chains from the same sample are listed, as sequenced in a study of T cell changes during pregnancy in multiple sclerosis. Only in-frame clones appear in the TCRdb table, and some are missing; sequencing was by immunoSEQ multiplex PCR. The sample holds tens of thousands of clones, around 93% seen once. The sample consisted of CD4+ T cells from peripheral blood mononuclear cells, taken in the second trimester of pregnancy. The receptors were gathered from a female donor with multiple sclerosis, enrolled in a pregnancy study.

The sample holds one count of this clone. The chain couples TRBV11-2 to TRBJ1-2; D gene uncertain. Trimming removed 3 bases at V and 5 bases at J, with 7 bases between. The CDR3 is made up of 12 amino acids. Germline values: CDR1 SGHAT, CDR2 FQNNGV. The CDR3 DNA reads TGTGCCAGCAGCTTGTGGGAGTATGGCTACACCTTC. This sequence encodes CASSLWEYGYTF.

The chain joins TRBV2 to TRBJ1-1, with D tentatively TRBD1 (6 bases). Trimming left V 4 bases short and J 0 bases short, with 12 bases between. This CDR3 has 15 amino acids. Germline values: CDR1 SNHLY, CDR2 FYNNEI. CDR3 loop: CASSGPGTLNTEAFF. In DNA form, the CDR3 reads TGTGCCAGCAGTGGTCCCGGGACACTGAACACTGAAGCTTTCTTT.

This clone has a single count. This chain uses TRBV11-3 with TRBJ2-3, with D perhaps matching TRBD1 (5 bases). With 4 bases removed from V and 0 bases from J, the gap between germline ends came to 8 bases. Germline V gene data show CDR1 as SGHNT and CDR2 as YENEEA. The CDR3 sequence is 14 residues long. CDR3: CASSSDSSTDTQYF. DNA of the CDR3: TGTGCCAGCAGCTCCGACAGTAGCACAGATACGCAGTATTTT.

The chain couples TRBV4-2 to TRBJ1-1; TRBD1 might be the D (6 bases). Germline-derived CDR1 and CDR2 are LGHNA and YNFKEQ. The CDR3 is made up of 15 amino acids. Trimming removed 1 base from V and 2 bases from J, with 11 bases in between. In DNA, the CDR3 is TGTGCCAGCAGCCAAGTACAGGACAGTAACACTGAAGCTTTCTTT. Its protein is CASSQVQDSNTEAFF.

Written as DNA, the CDR3 is TGTGCCTGGAGTCGGGACAGGGGAGGTCAGCCCCAGCATTTT. Residues: CAWSRDRGGQPQHF. The V call is TRBV30, the J call TRBJ1-5, with 10 bases matching TRBD1. V lost 2 bases to trimming and J lost 6 bases; unmatched junction nucleotides: 4. The CDR3 runs 14 residues. Germline values: CDR1 GTSNPN, CDR2 SVGIG (reference sequence).

The chain links TRBV30 to TRBJ2-4; D is unclear. Germline V gives CDR1 GTSNPN, CDR2 SVGIG (reference sequence). Trimming took off 0 bases at V and 5 bases at J, with 5 bases between the two ends. This CDR3 contains 12 residues. CDR3 sequence: CAWSVVQNIQYF. The CDR3, as DNA: TGTGCCTGGAGTGTCGTCCAAAACATTCAGTACTTC.

The chain employs TRBV5-1 and TRBJ2-5, with D perhaps TRBD1 (5 bases). Germline V gene lookup returns CDR1 SGHRS and CDR2 YFSETQ. With 0 bases removed from V and 9 bases from J, the gap between germline ends came to 9 bases. The CDR3 is 12 residues long. CDR3 DNA: TGCGCCAGCAGCTTGGACAGGTCGGCCCAGTACTTC. This encodes CASSLDRSAQYF. Using reference TRBV5-1 and TRBJ2-5 for the parts outside the CDR3, the full variable domain is KAGVTQTPRYLIKTRGQQVTLSCSPISGHRSVSWYQQTPGQGLQFLFEYFSETQRNKGNFPGRFSGRQFSNSRSEMNVSTLELGDSALYLCASSLDRSAQYFGPGTRLLVL.

The chain carries TRBV7-9 and TRBJ2-1; D may be TRBD1 (6 bases). The V gene's germline CDR1 is SEHNR and CDR2 FQNEAQ (reference sequence). V dropped 5 bases and J dropped 10 bases, with 21 bases sitting between them. The CDR3 is 15 amino acids. CDR3 nucleotide sequence: TGTGCCAGCAGCGCCGACAGGCCGGCGAGGGGCGAGCAGTTCTTC. Protein product: CASSADRPARGEQFF.

The V call is TRBV7-2, the J call TRBJ2-3; D is perhaps TRBD1 (5 bases). The CDR3 loop spans 17 amino acids. Germline V gene data show CDR1 as SGHTA and CDR2 as FQGNSA. Trimming left V 1 base short and J 3 bases short, with 17 bases between. In nucleotides, the CDR3 is TGTGCCAGCAGCTTAGGGTTAGGGGTAGGGTATACAGATACGCAGTATTTT. It specifies CASSLGLGVGYTDTQYF.

The chain recombines TRBV28 with TRBJ2-7, with D possibly TRBD2 on 5 matching bases. The germline V and J ends were trimmed by 11 bases and 2 bases, with 19 bases remaining between them. This CDR3 comprises 14 residues. Germline CDR1 and CDR2: MDHEN and SYDVKM. CDR3 DNA sequence: TGTGCCGTACCAAAGGACTCACCCCCCTACGAGCAGTACTTC. Translated, it gives CAVPKDSPPYEQYF.

The chain combines TRBV4-2 with TRBJ2-3; maybe TRBD2 (6 bases). Germline lookup yields CDR1 LGHNA and CDR2 YNFKEQ. The CDR3 extends over 16 amino acids. Trimming left V 0 bases short and J 1 base short, with 11 bases between. Here the CDR3 DNA reads TGTGCCAGCAGCCAAGATATCGCTAGCGGCACAGATACGCAGTATTTT. Encoded protein: CASSQDIASGTDTQYF.

The chain is built from TRBV6-6 and TRBJ2-5, with D possibly TRBD1 on 7 matching bases. The germline V gene has CDR1 MNHNY and CDR2 SVGAGI (reference sequence). The CDR3 consists of 13 residues. The V and J ends lost 6 bases and 5 bases respectively, with 13 bases between them. The CDR3 region has the DNA TGTGCCAGCAGGATACAGGGGAGGGAGACCCAGTACTTC. Translation gives CASRIQGRETQYF.

The chain joins TRBV5-1 to TRBJ2-7, with 12 bases that match TRBD2. V dropped 5 bases and J dropped 4; count of bases not matched to a gene: 10. The CDR3 covers 16 residues. Germline CDR1 reads SGHRS; CDR2 reads YFSETQ. CDR3 region: CASSPGLAGKTYEQYF. In nucleotides, the CDR3 is TGCGCCAGCAGTCCCGGACTAGCGGGGAAGACTTACGAGCAGTACTTC.

J is TRBJ1-2 and V is TRBV6-1; 9 bases align to TRBD1. Germline assignment: CDR1 MNHNS and CDR2 SASEGT. The junction had 3 bases not matched to a gene; V was cut back by 6 bases and J by 4 bases. The CDR3 covers 13 residues. The CDR3 is CASSAGQGYGYTF. CDR3 in DNA: TGTGCCAGCAGCGCGGGACAGGGCTATGGCTACACCTTC.

V and J are TRBV25-1 and TRBJ2-4; D is possibly TRBD2 (5 bases). Germline loops: CDR1 MGHDK, CDR2 SYGVNS. The V end lost 4 bases, the J end lost 0 bases, and 10 bases lay between the germline ends. This CDR3 is built from 15 residues. CDR3 DNA: TGTGCCAGCAGTGCCGGGGTACTAGCCAAAAACATTCAGTACTTC. Protein sequence: CASSAGVLAKNIQYF.

V and J are TRBV4-3 and TRBJ2-3; TRBD2 matches 13 bases. The germline gives CDR1 LGHNA, CDR2 YSLEER. V shed 1 base, J shed 5 bases, and the junction held 0 bases outside the gene matches. This CDR3 is built from 15 residues. This CDR3 reads CASSQGLAGGDTQYF. CDR3 in DNA: TGCGCCAGCAGCCAAGGACTAGCGGGGGGAGATACGCAGTATTTT.

The chain is built from TRBV6-1 and TRBJ2-7; the match to TRBD2 covers 9 bases. V dropped 2 bases and J dropped 4; count of bases not matched to a gene: 6. The CDR3 has 15 amino acids. Per germline, CDR1 MNHNS and CDR2 SASEGT. The CDR3 loop is CASSETGTSRYEQYF. CDR3 nucleotide sequence: TGTGCCAGCAGTGAAACCGGGACTAGCAGGTACGAGCAGTACTTC.

This sequence joins TRBV18 and TRBJ2-7; 8 nucleotides align to TRBD2. The trim removed 3 bases at V and 3 bases at J, leaving 1 base unmatched. The CDR3 has 13 residues. Germline CDR1 KGHSH, CDR2 LQKENI. CDR3 nucleotides: TGTGCCAGCTCACCCGGGACTAGCTACGAGCAGTACTTC. Its translation: CASSPGTSYEQYF.

This chain links TRBV19 with TRBJ2-7; 11 nucleotides line up with TRBD2. Germline CDR1 is LNHDA and CDR2 is SQIVND (reference sequence). V shed 7 bases, J shed 6 bases, and the junction held 11 bases outside the gene matches. The CDR3 is made up of 15 amino acids. For the CDR3, the DNA is TGTGCCAGTAATGGTGTAGCGGGAGGGCCTGGCGAGCAGTACTTC. Translating gives CASNGVAGGPGEQYF.

The chain joins TRBV19 to TRBJ2-4; 7 nucleotides line up with TRBD1. Trimming took 9 bases from V and 0 from J; bases not matched to a gene: 5. Germline assignment: CDR1 LNHDA and CDR2 SQIVND (reference sequence). This CDR3 is built from 14 residues. The CDR3 coding sequence is TGTGCCAGCAGATCAGGGGGAGCCAAAAACATTCAGTACTTC. Translation gives CASRSGGAKNIQYF.

The V gene is TRBV7-8, the J gene TRBJ1-6, with no clear D. V gave up 3 bases and J gave up 3 bases, with 9 bases separating them. The germline V gene encodes CDR1 SGHVS and CDR2 FQNEAQ. The CDR3 has 15 residues. The CDR3 loop is CASSLRSSYNSPLHF. CDR3 sequence (DNA): TGTGCCAGCAGCTTGAGATCGAGCTATAATTCACCCCTCCACTTT.

This chain joins TRBV5-1 and TRBJ2-2; D not resolved. Trimming removed 4 bases at V and 0 bases at J, with 10 bases between. This CDR3 has 15 residues. Germline V gives CDR1 SGHRS, CDR2 YFSETQ. CDR3 in DNA: TGCGCCAGCAGCGGGTGGGCTTCGAACACCGGGGAGCTGTTTTTT. Amino acid sequence: CASSGWASNTGELFF.

The chain couples TRBV5-1 to TRBJ2-3, with 8 bases identical to TRBD2. With V trimmed by 4 bases and J by 4 bases, 8 bases remained unmatched. The CDR3 runs to 15 residues. The germline V gene encodes CDR1 SGHRS and CDR2 YFSETQ. CDR3 loop: CASSPLAGYADTQYF. The CDR3 DNA sequence: TGCGCCAGCAGCCCTTTAGCGGGGTACGCAGATACGCAGTATTTT.

V usage is TRBV19 and J usage is TRBJ2-2; D gene uncertain. V dropped 6 bases and J dropped 4 bases, with 12 bases sitting between them. Germline V gene data show CDR1 as LNHDA and CDR2 as SQIVND (reference sequence). The CDR3 is 14 amino acids. DNA for the CDR3: TGTGCCAGTAGAACCCCCGGCGGCACCGGGGAGCTGTTTTTT. It translates to CASRTPGGTGELFF.

This sequence joins TRBV7-8 and TRBJ2-5; TRBD1 aligns across 11 bases. Unmatched junction bases numbered 9, after V lost 5 bases and J lost 4 bases. The CDR3 is 16 residues long. Germline assignment: CDR1 SGHVS and CDR2 FQNEAQ. This chain's CDR3 is CASSARTGGAGETQYF. The CDR3 bases are TGTGCCAGCAGCGCGAGGACAGGGGGCGCGGGAGAGACCCAGTACTTC. Based on the CDR3 plus reference TRBV7-8 and TRBJ2-5, the full variable domain is GAGVSQSPRYKVAKRGQDVALRCDPISGHVSLFWYQQALGQGPEFLTYFQNEAQLDKSGLPSDRFFAERPEGSVSTLKIQRTQQEDSAVYLCASSARTGGAGETQYFGPGTRLLVL.